These T cell receptor beta chains were read from a single sample in a study of blood T cell repertoires in COVID-19. Assay: immunoSEQ multiplex PCR; the TCRdb copy retains only in-frame clones and omits some. The repertoire consists of hundreds of thousands of clones, with around 90% occurring once and the leading ten covering around 0.93%. The sample consisted of peripheral blood. Receptors were obtained from a woman aged 40 to 50 with COVID-19, enrolled during active disease. Both conserved end residues are part of each CDR3. D genes are given only for firm matches. Rows give clone size only sometimes, using once, few, many, or a class for an expanded clone.

CDR3 DNA: TGTGCCAGCAGTAGACCCGCCCCGACTAGCGGACACTCCTACGAGCAGTACTTC
CDR3 protein: CASSRPAPTSGHSYEQYF
clone size: once
V gene: TRBV6-2/TRBV6-3
D gene: TRBD2
J gene: TRBJ2-7

CDR3 DNA: TGTGCCAGCTCATCCGGGACTAGCGGGTACAATGAGCAGTTCTTC
CDR3 protein: CASSSGTSGYNEQFF
clone size: .
V gene: TRBV18
D gene: TRBD2
J gene: TRBJ2-1

CDR3 DNA: TGTGCCAGCAGCTCAGGGACAGTTTCCTACAATGAGCAGTTCTTC
CDR3 protein: CASSSGTVSYNEQFF
clone size: once
V gene: TRBV6-5
D gene: TRBD1
J gene: TRBJ2-1

CDR3 DNA: TGTGCCATCAGTGAGTCGAACGGGTTTGAGCAGTTCTTC
CDR3 protein: CAISESNGFEQFF
clone size: .
V gene: TRBV10-3
D gene: .
J gene: TRBJ2-1

CDR3 DNA: TGTGCCAGCAGGAAAGCGTTGGGAGACTCGAGGGCGAACTATGGCTACACCTTC
CDR3 protein: CASRKALGDSRANYGYTF
clone size: .
V gene: TRBV7-9
D gene: .
J gene: TRBJ1-2

CDR3 DNA: TGTGCCAGCAGCTTTGACAGACCTCTAGGAGGCTACACCTTC
CDR3 protein: CASSFDRPLGGYTF
clone size: .
V gene: TRBV5-5
D gene: .
J gene: TRBJ1-2

CDR3 DNA: TGTGCCAGCAGCTTAACCTCAGGGGCACAGAACTATGGCTACACCTTC
CDR3 protein: CASSLTSGAQNYGYTF
clone size: .
V gene: TRBV11-2
D gene: .
J gene: TRBJ1-2

CDR3 DNA: TGTGCCTGGAGTAAGGGGGTGAACACTGAAGCTTTCTTT
CDR3 protein: CAWSKGVNTEAFF
clone size: .
V gene: TRBV30
D gene: .
J gene: TRBJ1-1

CDR3 DNA: TGTGCCAGCAGCTCAGGGGGCGAGGGAACTAATGAAAAACTGTTTTTT
CDR3 protein: CASSSGGEGTNEKLFF
clone size: .
V gene: TRBV28
D gene: TRBD1
J gene: TRBJ1-4

CDR3 DNA: TGTGCCAGCAGCTACCAAGCGGGAGGTGGGAATGAGCAGTTCTTC
CDR3 protein: CASSYQAGGGNEQFF
clone size: .
V gene: TRBV7-2
D gene: TRBD2
J gene: TRBJ2-1

CDR3 DNA: TGTGCCAGCAGTTTATCTGGGGCGACCGGGGCCAACGTCCTGACTTTC
CDR3 protein: CASSLSGATGANVLTF
clone size: .
V gene: TRBV27
D gene: .
J gene: TRBJ2-6

CDR3 DNA: TGCGCCAGCAATCAGTTGGGCACAGATACGCAGTATTTT
CDR3 protein: CASNQLGTDTQYF
clone size: .
V gene: TRBV5-1
D gene: .
J gene: TRBJ2-3

CDR3 DNA: TGTGCCAGCAGCTCCAGGGGGCTTGGAAACACCATATATTTT
CDR3 protein: CASSSRGLGNTIYF
clone size: few
V gene: TRBV7-2
D gene: TRBD1
J gene: TRBJ1-3

CDR3 DNA: TGCGCCAGCAGCTTGGTCGGGGGGGCGGACACCGGGGAGCTGTTTTTT
CDR3 protein: CASSLVGGADTGELFF
clone size: .
V gene: TRBV5-1
D gene: TRBD2
J gene: TRBJ2-2

CDR3 DNA: TGTGCCAGCTCACCCCGGACAGGGGAAATGGGCACTGAAGCTTTCTTT
CDR3 protein: CASSPRTGEMGTEAFF
clone size: .
V gene: TRBV18
D gene: TRBD1
J gene: TRBJ1-1

CDR3 DNA: TGTGCCAGTAGTATCAACTTGGCAGGAGGGTATGGCTACACCTTC
CDR3 protein: CASSINLAGGYGYTF
clone size: .
V gene: TRBV19
D gene: .
J gene: TRBJ1-2

CDR3 DNA: TGCAGTGCTAGTCTATCTGCGGGATGGGGTTCACCCCTCCACTTT
CDR3 protein: CSASLSAGWGSPLHF
clone size: .
V gene: TRBV20-1
D gene: .
J gene: TRBJ1-6

CDR3 DNA: TGTGCCAGCTCACCCCAGGGCGAGGGGGCCAATCAGCCCCAGCATTTT
CDR3 protein: CASSPQGEGANQPQHF
clone size: few
V gene: TRBV18
D gene: TRBD1
J gene: TRBJ1-5

CDR3 DNA: TGTGCCAGCTATCCCTTTCCCGGACAGGTCACCGGGGAGCTGTTTTTT
CDR3 protein: CASYPFPGQVTGELFF
clone size: .
V gene: TRBV9
D gene: TRBD1
J gene: TRBJ2-2

CDR3 DNA: TGCGCCAGCAGCTCTTGGAACGGACAGGGGCTTAATGAAAAACTGTTTTTT
CDR3 protein: CASSSWNGQGLNEKLFF
clone size: .
V gene: TRBV5-1
D gene: TRBD1
J gene: TRBJ1-4

CDR3 DNA: TGTGCCAGCAGCTCTAGCGGGGGGACAGAGCAGTTCTTC
CDR3 protein: CASSSSGGTEQFF
clone size: .
V gene: TRBV7-2
D gene: TRBD2
J gene: TRBJ2-1

CDR3 DNA: TGTGCCAGCAGCCAAGATCCCTTATCGGGACTTAATGAAAAACTGTTTTTT
CDR3 protein: CASSQDPLSGLNEKLFF
clone size: .
V gene: TRBV4-2
D gene: .
J gene: TRBJ1-4

CDR3 DNA: TGTGCCACCAGCCAAGACAGGGCTAACACTGAAGCTTTCTTT
CDR3 protein: CATSQDRANTEAFF
clone size: .
V gene: TRBV15
D gene: TRBD1
J gene: TRBJ1-1

CDR3 DNA: TGTGCCAGCAGCTTAGGTAGCGGGATCTCGCAGTATTTT
CDR3 protein: CASSLGSGISQYF
clone size: .
V gene: TRBV7-2
D gene: TRBD2
J gene: TRBJ2-3

CDR3 DNA: TGTGCCAGCAGTTACTTCGGGCAGGGGACGCATAGCAATCAGCCCCAGCATTTT
CDR3 protein: CASSYFGQGTHSNQPQHF
clone size: few
V gene: TRBV6-2/TRBV6-3
D gene: .
J gene: TRBJ1-5

CDR3 DNA: TGTGCCAGCAGTTTATACAATGAGCAGTTCTTC
CDR3 protein: CASSLYNEQFF
clone size: .
V gene: TRBV6-2/TRBV6-3
D gene: .
J gene: TRBJ2-1

CDR3 DNA: TGTGCCAGCAGCGTAGACGTTTCGGCGGACACGGTCGAGCAGTACTTC
CDR3 protein: CASSVDVSADTVEQYF
clone size: .
V gene: TRBV9
D gene: .
J gene: TRBJ2-7

CDR3 DNA: TGCGCCAGCAGCCAAGAGGGTAGGACTAGCACAGATACGCAGTATTTT
CDR3 protein: CASSQEGRTSTDTQYF
clone size: .
V gene: TRBV4-3
D gene: .
J gene: TRBJ2-3

CDR3 DNA: TGTGCCAGCAGCTGGGACAGAACTAACTATGGCTACACCTTC
CDR3 protein: CASSWDRTNYGYTF
clone size: .
V gene: TRBV5-6
D gene: TRBD1
J gene: TRBJ1-2

CDR3 DNA: TGTGCCAGCACCGGACAGGGGGCTAACTATGGCTACACCTTC
CDR3 protein: CASTGQGANYGYTF
clone size: .
V gene: TRBV5-6
D gene: TRBD1
J gene: TRBJ1-2

CDR3 DNA: TGTGCCAGCAGTCCCGAGCTAGCGGGAGGGCCGGGTACGCAGTATTTT
CDR3 protein: CASSPELAGGPGTQYF
clone size: .
V gene: TRBV27
D gene: TRBD2
J gene: TRBJ2-3

CDR3 DNA: TGTGCCAGCAGTTTAGGGGGCGGGGGTGAAGCTTTCTTT
CDR3 protein: CASSLGGGGEAFF
clone size: .
V gene: TRBV28
D gene: .
J gene: TRBJ1-1

CDR3 DNA: TGTGCCAGCAGCTTAATTGCGGGGGGCCTAACAGATACGCAGTATTTT
CDR3 protein: CASSLIAGGLTDTQYF
clone size: .
V gene: TRBV11-1
D gene: TRBD2
J gene: TRBJ2-3

CDR3 DNA: TGTGCCAGCAGCCCAGGGGCACCTAGCACAGATACGCAGTATTTT
CDR3 protein: CASSPGAPSTDTQYF
clone size: .
V gene: TRBV7-2
D gene: .
J gene: TRBJ2-3

CDR3 DNA: TGTGCCAGCACCTCCCACGGACAGCTAAATTCACCCCTCCACTTT
CDR3 protein: CASTSHGQLNSPLHF
clone size: .
V gene: TRBV6-1
D gene: .
J gene: TRBJ1-6

CDR3 DNA: TGCGCCAGCAGCCAAGGACTAGCGGGAGAGGGTGAGCAGTTCTTC
CDR3 protein: CASSQGLAGEGEQFF
clone size: .
V gene: TRBV5-1
D gene: TRBD2
J gene: TRBJ2-1

CDR3 DNA: TGCGCCAGCAGCCCGACAGGCAGCAATCAGCCCCAGCATTTT
CDR3 protein: CASSPTGSNQPQHF
clone size: .
V gene: TRBV5-1
D gene: .
J gene: TRBJ1-5

CDR3 DNA: TGTGCCAGCAGCTTACCCCCTGGGAGTATAGTAAATGAGCAGTTCTTC
CDR3 protein: CASSLPPGSIVNEQFF
clone size: .
V gene: TRBV11-2
D gene: .
J gene: TRBJ2-1

CDR3 DNA: TGTGCCAGCAGCTCCCTGGGGGGGGTAGGTGGCTACACCTTC
CDR3 protein: CASSSLGGVGGYTF
clone size: .
V gene: TRBV6-5
D gene: .
J gene: TRBJ1-2

CDR3 DNA: TGTGCCACCAGCCGCGCCACGGCCAGGGTTCTTAACTATGGCTACACCTTC
CDR3 protein: CATSRATARVLNYGYTF
clone size: .
V gene: TRBV15
D gene: .
J gene: TRBJ1-2

CDR3 DNA: TGTGCCATCAGTGATGGGGCTAATCAGCCCCAGCATTTT
CDR3 protein: CAISDGANQPQHF
clone size: .
V gene: TRBV10-3
D gene: .
J gene: TRBJ1-5

CDR3 DNA: TGTGCCAGCAGCACTGGGGACAGGGGCACAGATACGCAGTATTTT
CDR3 protein: CASSTGDRGTDTQYF
clone size: .
V gene: TRBV7-2
D gene: TRBD1
J gene: TRBJ2-3

CDR3 DNA: TGCAGTGCTCTTCGGGACAGCGAAGCTTTCTTT
CDR3 protein: CSALRDSEAFF
clone size: .
V gene: TRBV20-1
D gene: TRBD1
J gene: TRBJ1-1

CDR3 DNA: TGTGCCAGCAGCGGACTTCTGGGGACAGGCCACAATGAGCAGTTCTTC
CDR3 protein: CASSGLLGTGHNEQFF
clone size: .
V gene: TRBV9
D gene: TRBD1
J gene: TRBJ2-1

CDR3 DNA: TGTGCCAGCAGCGTAGATTTTGCGGTCCATGAGCAGTTCTTC
CDR3 protein: CASSVDFAVHEQFF
clone size: .
V gene: TRBV9
D gene: .
J gene: TRBJ2-1

CDR3 DNA: TGTGCCAGTAGTCACCTGTCTCGGGAGACCCAGTACTTC
CDR3 protein: CASSHLSRETQYF
clone size: .
V gene: TRBV19
D gene: .
J gene: TRBJ2-5